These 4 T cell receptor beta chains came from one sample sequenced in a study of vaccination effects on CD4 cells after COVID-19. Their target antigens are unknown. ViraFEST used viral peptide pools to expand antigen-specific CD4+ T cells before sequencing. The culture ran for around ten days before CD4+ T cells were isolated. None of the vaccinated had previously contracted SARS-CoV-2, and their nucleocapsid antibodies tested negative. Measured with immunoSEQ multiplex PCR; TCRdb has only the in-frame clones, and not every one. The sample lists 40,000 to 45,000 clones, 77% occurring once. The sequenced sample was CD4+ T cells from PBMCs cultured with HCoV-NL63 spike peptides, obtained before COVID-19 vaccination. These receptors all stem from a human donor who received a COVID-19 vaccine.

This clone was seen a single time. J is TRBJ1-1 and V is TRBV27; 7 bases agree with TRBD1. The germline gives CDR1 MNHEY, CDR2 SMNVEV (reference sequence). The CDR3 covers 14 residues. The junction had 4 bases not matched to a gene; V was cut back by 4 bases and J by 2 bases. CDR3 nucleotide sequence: TGTGCCAGCAGTTATAGACAGGGAAACACTGAAGCTTTCTTT. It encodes CASSYRQGNTEAFF.

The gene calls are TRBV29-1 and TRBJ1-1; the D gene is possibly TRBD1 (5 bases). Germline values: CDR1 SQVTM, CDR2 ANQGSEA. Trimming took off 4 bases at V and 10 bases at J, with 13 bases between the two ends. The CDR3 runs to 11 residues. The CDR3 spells CSVVEGRSAFF. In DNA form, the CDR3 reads TGCAGCGTTGTAGAGGGACGATCAGCTTTCTTT.

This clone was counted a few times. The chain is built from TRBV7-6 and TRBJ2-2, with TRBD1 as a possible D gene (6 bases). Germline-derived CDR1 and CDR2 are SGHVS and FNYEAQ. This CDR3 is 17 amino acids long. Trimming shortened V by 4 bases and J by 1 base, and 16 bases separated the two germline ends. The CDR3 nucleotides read TGTGCCAGCAGCTCGACGACCGGGACATTGAACACCGGGGAGCTGTTTTTT. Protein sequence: CASSSTTGTLNTGELFF.

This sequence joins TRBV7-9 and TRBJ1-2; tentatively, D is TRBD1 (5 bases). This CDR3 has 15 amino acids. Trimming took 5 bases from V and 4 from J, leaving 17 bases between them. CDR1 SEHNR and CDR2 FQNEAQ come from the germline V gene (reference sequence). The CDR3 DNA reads TGTGCCAGCAGCAGAGTAGCTCAGGGTACCTATGGCTACACCTTC. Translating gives CASSRVAQGTYGYTF.